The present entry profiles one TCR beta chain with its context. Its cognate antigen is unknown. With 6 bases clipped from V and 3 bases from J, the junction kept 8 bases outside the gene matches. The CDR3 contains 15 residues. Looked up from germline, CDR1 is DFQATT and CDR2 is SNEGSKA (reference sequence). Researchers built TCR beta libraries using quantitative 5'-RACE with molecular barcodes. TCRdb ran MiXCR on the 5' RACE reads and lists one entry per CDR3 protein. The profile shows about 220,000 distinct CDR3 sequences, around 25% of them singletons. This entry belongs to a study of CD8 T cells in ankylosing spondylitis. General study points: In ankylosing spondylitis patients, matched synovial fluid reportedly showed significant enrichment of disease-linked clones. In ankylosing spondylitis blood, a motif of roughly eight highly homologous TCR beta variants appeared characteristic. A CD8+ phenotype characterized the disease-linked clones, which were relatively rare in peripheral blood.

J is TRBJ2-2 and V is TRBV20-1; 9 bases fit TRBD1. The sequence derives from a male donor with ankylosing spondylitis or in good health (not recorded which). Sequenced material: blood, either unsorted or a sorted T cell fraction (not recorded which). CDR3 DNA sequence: TGCAGTGCCGACAGGGGGTTCCTCGACACCGGGGAGCTGTTTTTT. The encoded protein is CSADRGFLDTGELFF.